This T cell receptor beta chain was found in a study of blood T cell repertoires in COVID-19. Study overall: The cDNA or gDNA used as material had been derived from T cells, B-cell-depleted T cells, or PBMCs.

This clone appeared once. Participants had their cohort set by participant-reported clinical history. Recovered Cohort 3 donors showed two negative PCRs, clearance, or symptom resolution. Germline V gives CDR1 SGHTA, CDR2 FQGNSA. CDR3 size: 14 residues. With V trimmed by 5 bases and J by 2 bases, 5 bases remained unmatched. The table came from immunoSEQ multiplex PCR; TCRdb's copy has only in-frame clones and leaves some out. Of under 300,000 clones in the sample, around 90% were seen once. The rearrangement joins TRBV7-2 to TRBJ1-1; 7 bases line up with TRBD1. The clonotype comes from a woman between 50 and 59 years old who had recovered from COVID-19. What was sequenced was PBMCs or T cells enriched from blood (not recorded which). The DNA for the CDR3 is TGTGCCAGCAGCCTGGGACAGACCAACACTGAAGCTTTCTTT. Translating gives CASSLGQTNTEAFF.